This entry lists 19 T cell receptor beta chains sequenced from one sample in a study of T-cell reconstitution after alpha-beta-depleted transplantation in children. Library preparation (for TCRbeta) was performed with unique molecular identifiers. TCRdb called the PCR reads again in MiXCR, with one record for every CDR3 protein. The sample carries around 450,000 distinct CDR3 sequences, 43% recorded once. The source was PBMCs, collected before TCRalphabeta/CD19-depleted stem cell transplant. The receptors come from a girl aged 2-10 years with aplastic anemia, due to receive a stem cell transplant.

The CDR3 region has the DNA TGTGCCAGCAGCCAAGAGTCGGGACAGGAGGGGGAAAAACTGTTTTTT. It is translated as CASSQESGQEGEKLFF. This sequence joins TRBV3-1 and TRBJ1-4; 8 positions agree with TRBD1. The length of the CDR3 is 16 residues. Germline V gene data show CDR1 as LGHDT and CDR2 as YNNKEL (reference sequence). The V segment lost 0 bases and the J segment 8 bases; nucleotides outside the gene matches: 8.

This clonotype has at least ten counts. This chain links TRBV5-1 with TRBJ2-2; D is undetermined. Deletions cut 0 bases from V and 6 bases from J, with 6 bases between. This CDR3 has 13 residues. Germline loops: CDR1 SGHRS, CDR2 YFSETQ. The DNA for the CDR3 is TGCGCCAGCAGCTTGGGCGCTTCCGGGGAGCTGTTTTTT. Translation: CASSLGASGELFF.

This clonotype has a count of ten or more. The genes are TRBV5-6 and TRBJ2-4; TRBD1 aligns across 10 bases. From germline, CDR1 is SGHDT and CDR2 YYEEEE. This CDR3 comprises 14 residues. With V trimmed by 1 base and J by 6 bases, 1 base remained unmatched. This chain's CDR3 is CASSLRTGGNIQYF. The CDR3 DNA reads TGTGCCAGCAGCTTGAGGACAGGGGGAAACATTCAGTACTTC.

The chain links TRBV20-1 to TRBJ2-1; D unclear. There are 11 residues in the CDR3. V shed 5 bases and J shed 12 bases, with 14 bases lying between them. Germline CDR1 reads DFQATT; CDR2 reads SNEGSKA (reference sequence). CDR3 in DNA: TGCAGTGCTCCCCGAGGTCGGCGGCAGTTCTTC. This gives the protein CSAPRGRRQFF.

The chain uses TRBV20-1 and TRBJ1-5, with D possibly matching TRBD1 (5 bases). CDR3 length: 15 amino acids. V gave up 6 bases and J gave up 3 bases, with 18 bases separating them. Germline CDR1 and CDR2: DFQATT and SNEGSKA (reference sequence). CDR3 DNA: TGCAGTGCCCCGCGGGCGGGGGTCGACAATCAGCCCCAGCATTTT. Translated, it gives CSAPRAGVDNQPQHF.

V usage is TRBV6-5 and J usage is TRBJ2-7, with 7 bases lining up with TRBD1. The CDR3 is 12 residues long. The J segment lost 6 bases and the V segment lost 2 bases, leaving 1 base of the junction unmatched. The germline CDR1 and CDR2 sequences are MNHEY and SVGAGI. CDR3 loop: CASSYAGGEQYF. DNA of the CDR3: TGTGCCAGCAGTTACGCAGGGGGCGAGCAGTACTTC.

The table lists this clonotype with a few counts. The chain has TRBV7-9 and TRBJ2-7; 10 bases line up with TRBD2. Germline V gene lookup returns CDR1 SEHNR and CDR2 FQNEAQ (reference sequence). The CDR3 extends over 14 amino acids. V lost 3 bases and J lost 3; bases outside the gene matches: 2. CDR3 bases: TGTGCCAGCAGCTTTAGCGGGGGGCTCTACGAGCAGTACTTC. Translating it yields CASSFSGGLYEQYF.

This clonotype has only a few counts. The V call is TRBV28, the J call TRBJ2-5; 11 bases are shared with TRBD1. Germline CDR1 and CDR2: MDHEN and SYDVKM. The junction had 7 bases not matched to a gene; V was cut back by 10 bases and J by 0 bases. The CDR3 contains 15 residues. The CDR3 loop is CATFRDRGYQETQYF. In nucleotides, the CDR3 is TGTGCCACCTTCCGGGACAGGGGGTACCAAGAGACCCAGTACTTC.

This clonotype occurred many times. V usage is TRBV6-5 and J usage is TRBJ2-7, with 9 bases identical to TRBD1. This CDR3 is built from 15 residues. The ends lost 0 bases at V and 0 bases at J; junction bases unmatched: 0. Germline assignment: CDR1 MNHEY and CDR2 SVGAGI. The CDR3 nucleotides read TGTGCCAGCAGTTACTCGGGACAGGGCTCCTACGAGCAGTACTTC. Translated: CASSYSGQGSYEQYF.

A few counts support this clonotype. The chain employs TRBV30 and TRBJ2-7; a weak D match, TRBD2 (6 bases). The germline V gene encodes CDR1 GTSNPN and CDR2 SVGIG (reference sequence). V gave up 7 bases and J gave up 3 bases, with 16 bases separating them. The CDR3 extends over 13 amino acids. For the CDR3, the DNA is TGTGCCTCCGCTCTCCGGCGGGGCTACGAGCAGTACTTC. Its translation: CASALRRGYEQYF.

This clonotype came up a few times. DNA for the CDR3: TGTGCCAGCAGTGAGGGTGTAATACCTGGGGCCAACGTCCTGACTTTC. Amino acid sequence: CASSEGVIPGANVLTF. The rearrangement uses TRBV2 and TRBJ2-6; no firm D call. V was shortened by 3 bases and J by 2 bases, with 11 bases between the two germline ends. Germline CDR1 SNHLY, CDR2 FYNNEI. The CDR3 length is 16 residues. The variable domain in full, with the rest retrieved from reference TRBV2 and TRBJ2-6, is EPEVTQTPSHQVTQMGQEVILRCVPISNHLYFYWYRQILGQKVEFLVSFYNNEISEKSEIFDDQFSVERPDGSNFTLKIRSTKLEDSAMYFCASSEGVIPGANVLTFGAGSRLTVL.

The rearrangement uses TRBV12-3 or TRBV12-4 and TRBJ1-5, with 7 bases lining up with TRBD1. Trimming at V came to 7 bases and at J to 5 bases, leaving 8 bases not matched to a gene. The CDR3 has 14 amino acids. The CDR3 sequence: CASTRDSEHQPQHF. In nucleotides, the CDR3 is TGTGCCAGCACCCGGGACAGCGAGCATCAGCCCCAGCATTTT.

CDR3 in amino acids: CASSERRGLGETQYF. The CDR3 DNA reads TGTGCCAGCAGTGAAAGAAGGGGGCTGGGTGAGACCCAGTACTTC. The rearrangement uses TRBV2 and TRBJ2-5, with TRBD1 matching over 7 bases. In germline, CDR1 is SNHLY, CDR2 FYNNEI. Trimming at V came to 2 bases and at J to 5 bases, leaving 8 bases not matched to a gene. The CDR3 covers 15 residues.

V is TRBV2 and J is TRBJ2-6; no reliable D call. Germline values: CDR1 SNHLY, CDR2 FYNNEI. The CDR3 is 15 residues long. V lost 3 bases to trimming and J lost 0 bases, with 6 bases between them. CDR3 region: CASSDQSSGANVLTF. Here the CDR3 DNA reads TGTGCCAGCAGTGACCAGTCCTCTGGGGCCAACGTCCTGACTTTC.

The gene calls are TRBV5-1 and TRBJ1-2; D unclear. Germline loops: CDR1 SGHRS, CDR2 YFSETQ. V shed 0 bases and J shed 6 bases, with 15 bases lying between them. The CDR3 covers 15 residues. The CDR3 nucleotides read TGCGCCAGCAGCTTGGCCGCGACATTGAGCGATGGCTACACCTTC. Translation gives CASSLAATLSDGYTF.

This clonotype was found many times. V and J are TRBV11-1 and TRBJ2-3, with 11 bases lining up with TRBD2. Losses at the gene ends were 5 bases for V and 3 bases for J; bases not matched to a gene: 4. CDR3 size: 15 residues. From germline, CDR1 is SGHAT and CDR2 FQDESV (reference sequence). The CDR3 DNA reads TGTGCCAGCAGCACCCTAGCGGGAGGTACAGATACGCAGTATTTT. It codes for CASSTLAGGTDTQYF.

The J gene is TRBJ2-2, the V gene TRBV4-1; TRBD1 matches 10 bases. With V trimmed by 4 bases and J by 5 bases, 16 bases remained unmatched. The CDR3 is 19 residues long. Germline V CDR1 and CDR2: MGHRA, YSYEKL. Written as DNA, the CDR3 is TGCGCCAGCAGCCCCAGACAGGGGGCAATTCCCTCTTCAACCGGGGAGCTGTTTTTT. It is translated as CASSPRQGAIPSSTGELFF.

The J gene is TRBJ2-7, the V gene TRBV20-1; no reliable D call. CDR3 length: 11 residues. The germline CDR1 and CDR2 sequences are DFQATT and SNEGSKA (reference sequence). The CDR3 nucleotides are TGCAGCGATGAGGCGCGAGGCGAGCAGTACTTC. Its protein is CSDEARGEQYF.

V usage is TRBV5-5 and J usage is TRBJ2-7; TRBD2 matches 8 bases. The length of the CDR3 is 15 residues. In germline, CDR1 is SGHKS, CDR2 YYEKEE (reference sequence). After removal of 6 bases from V and 0 bases from J, the junction contained 8 bases not matched to a gene. CDR3 sequence: CASNLLAVNSYEQYF. CDR3 bases: TGTGCCAGCAACCTACTAGCGGTCAACTCCTACGAGCAGTACTTC.